These 9 T cell receptor beta chains were sequenced from one sample in a study of T cells in Graves' hyperthyroidism and ophthalmopathy. Authors of the study amplified TCR beta CDR3 regions from RNA transcripts. TCR CDR3 regions were first amplified by RT-PCR with HTBI primers. One entry per CDR3 protein, called by TCRdb with MiXCR from the multiplex PCR reads. The top ten hold 9% to 9.5% of the sample, which has hundreds of thousands of distinct CDR3 sequences, less than 15% seen once. Sequenced: blood. The receptors stem from a woman aged 18 to 35 with Graves' hyperthyroidism.

This chain connects TRBV9 to TRBJ2-7; tentatively, D is TRBD2 (5 bases). Germline CDR1 reads SGDLS; CDR2 reads YYNGEE. Trimming cost V 2 bases and J 2 bases, with 11 bases left between them. The CDR3 totals 14 residues. The CDR3 nucleotides are TGTGCCAGCAGCGTGGGGAGCCCCACCTACGAGCAGTACTTC. Translating it yields CASSVGSPTYEQYF. Filled out from reference TRBV9 and TRBJ2-7, the complete variable domain reads DSGVTQTPKHLITATGQRVTLRCSPRSGDLSVYWYQQSLDQGLQFLIQYYNGEERAKGNILERFSAQQFPDLHSELNLSSLELGDSALYFCASSVGSPTYEQYFGPGTRLTVT.

This clonotype was seen at least ten times. The CDR3 loop is CASSPPGGDQETQYF. CDR3 nucleotides: TGTGCCAGCTCACCACCGGGGGGTGACCAAGAGACCCAGTACTTC. The chain combines TRBV18 with TRBJ2-5, with TRBD2 as a possible D gene (6 bases). The CDR3 sequence is 15 residues long. Trimming cost V 0 bases and J 0 bases, with 8 bases left between them. Germline V gives CDR1 KGHSH, CDR2 LQKENI.

This clonotype has at least ten counts. This chain uses TRBV6-1 with TRBJ2-2; perhaps TRBD1 as D (6 bases). Germline CDR1 and CDR2: MNHNS and SASEGT. V lost 10 bases and J 2 bases, leaving 17 bases between the germline ends. This CDR3 has 15 residues. CDR3 bases: TGTGCCACCACAGGGATGGTGGGAAACACCGGGGAGCTGTTTTTT. Protein: CATTGMVGNTGELFF.

This clonotype was seen more than once but under ten times. The V and J genes are TRBV20-1 and TRBJ1-3; no firm D call. This CDR3 region has 15 residues. From germline, CDR1 is DFQATT and CDR2 SNEGSKA (reference sequence). V gave up 4 bases and J gave up 0 bases, with 13 bases separating them. CDR3 sequence (DNA): TGCAGTGCTAAAGGTGCGGGATACTCTGGAAACACCATATATTTT. It encodes CSAKGAGYSGNTIYF.

This clonotype has at least ten counts. The rearrangement links TRBV27 to TRBJ2-2; maybe TRBD1 (5 bases). This CDR3 is built from 16 residues. Trimming stripped 2 bases from V and 6 bases from J, with 16 bases between. In germline, CDR1 is MNHEY, CDR2 SMNVEV (reference sequence). This CDR3 is CASSLRGAVISGELFF. As DNA, the CDR3 is TGTGCCAGCAGTTTACGTGGGGCGGTGATCTCCGGGGAGCTGTTTTTT.

This clonotype occurred a few times. The chain couples TRBV18 to TRBJ1-2; tentatively, D is TRBD1 (5 bases). The ends were cut back, 4 bases at V and 4 bases at J, with 16 bases in the middle. In germline, CDR1 is KGHSH, CDR2 LQKENI. There are 15 residues in the CDR3. In DNA form, the CDR3 reads TGTGCCAGCTCACTACAGGTTCAGGTGGGCTATGGCTACACCTTC. As protein: CASSLQVQVGYGYTF.

This clonotype has a count of ten or more. The chain has TRBV4-1 and TRBJ1-5; no reliable D call. The germline CDR1 and CDR2 sequences are MGHRA and YSYEKL. V was trimmed by 1 base and J by 5 bases, leaving 9 bases between them. The length of the CDR3 is 14 residues. CDR3 nucleotide sequence: TGCGCCAGCAGCCAAGTGAGCTCTTATCAGCCCCAGCATTTT. Its protein is CASSQVSSYQPQHF.

This clonotype was detected many times. The chain combines TRBV12-3 or TRBV12-4 with TRBJ1-5; D possibly corresponds to TRBD1 (6 bases). The V end lost 1 base, the J end lost 11 bases, and 15 bases lay between the germline ends. The CDR3 covers 14 residues. The CDR3 DNA follows: TGTGCCAGCAGTTTAGAGGGGGGGAAGGGGGCCCAGCATTTT. Translated: CASSLEGGKGAQHF.

This clonotype came up many times. The V gene is TRBV20-1, the J gene TRBJ2-1, with 8 nucleotides matching TRBD2. V was clipped by 2 bases and J by 8 bases; unmatched bases: 11. Looked up from germline, CDR1 is DFQATT and CDR2 is SNEGSKA (reference sequence). There are 15 residues in the CDR3. Here the CDR3 DNA reads TGCAGTGCTAGAAACCATGGGACTAGTCCTCATGAGCAGTTCTTC. It encodes CSARNHGTSPHEQFF.